The clone carrying this T cell receptor beta chain has at least ten counts. The CDR3 extends over 14 amino acids. After removal of 4 bases from V and 5 bases from J, the junction contained 4 bases not matched to a gene. Germline CDR1 and CDR2: SNHLY and FYNNEI. This sample stems from a study of T cells in Graves' hyperthyroidism and ophthalmopathy. The source material, RNA transcripts, was used to amplify TCR beta CDR3 regions. HTBI primers were the set used in a first-round RT-PCR of the TCR CDR3. TCRdb analysed the multiplex PCR reads with MiXCR anew, one entry per CDR3 protein. Here the sample spans approximately 720,000 distinct CDR3 sequences, over 15% being singletons.

The clonotype originates from a woman in her fifties or sixties with Graves' hyperthyroidism that later progressed to Graves' ophthalmopathy. Material for sequencing was blood. The rearrangement uses TRBV2 and TRBJ2-3, with TRBD1 matching over 9 bases. CDR3: CASSADRGGDTQYF. The CDR3 DNA follows: TGTGCCAGCAGTGCAGACAGGGGGGGAGATACGCAGTATTTT. The full variable domain, rest sourced from reference TRBV2 and TRBJ2-3, is EPEVTQTPSHQVTQMGQEVILRCVPISNHLYFYWYRQILGQKVEFLVSFYNNEISEKSEIFDDQFSVERPDGSNFTLKIRSTKLEDSAMYFCASSADRGGDTQYFGPGTRLTVL.